The 25 T cell receptor beta chains presented below share a single source sample, sequenced in a study of blood T cell repertoires in COVID-19. This table comes from immunoSEQ multiplex PCR, and its TCRdb copy is limited to in-frame clones, with some not included. The sample carries about 76,000 clones, 75% to 90% recorded once. Sequenced sample: peripheral blood. The receptor set was obtained from a human donor in a cohort sampled during active COVID-19.

This clone was detected only a few times. The chain has TRBV5-1 and TRBJ1-6, with D hard to call. With 5 bases removed from V and 6 bases from J, the gap between germline ends came to 9 bases. CDR1 is SGHRS, CDR2 YFSETQ, per germline. The CDR3 is 13 amino acids. CDR3 sequence: CASRHDSNSPLHF. CDR3 in DNA: TGCGCCAGCAGGCATGACTCTAATTCACCCCTCCACTTT.

The chain has TRBV5-1 and TRBJ2-1, with 7 bases identical to TRBD1. Germline CDR1 and CDR2: SGHRS and YFSETQ. Germline trimming cut 4 bases from V and 1 base from J; bases unmatched to any gene: 5. The CDR3 is 15 amino acids. CDR3 residues: CASSETGDSYNEQFF. The CDR3 DNA is TGCGCCAGCAGCGAAACAGGGGATTCCTACAATGAGCAGTTCTTC.

V gene TRBV7-3 combines with J gene TRBJ2-3; D call uncertain. Germline values: CDR1 SGHTA, CDR2 FQGTGA. Trimming took 1 base from V and 0 from J, leaving 5 bases between them. The CDR3 has 14 residues. The CDR3 loop reads CASSLRPSTDTQYF. In DNA form, the CDR3 reads TGTGCCAGCAGCTTAAGGCCTAGCACAGATACGCAGTATTTT.

The chain has TRBV9 and TRBJ1-4; 7 bases align to TRBD1. J gave up 0 bases and V 10 bases, and 15 bases lay outside the gene matches. The CDR3 is 17 residues long. Germline V gene data show CDR1 as SGDLS and CDR2 as YYNGEE. Here the CDR3 DNA reads TGTGCCTCTTCCCTGGGGGACAGACATGCAACTAATGAAAAACTGTTTTTT. Translation gives CASSLGDRHATNEKLFF.

The chain recombines TRBV7-3 with TRBJ2-6; D gene ambiguous. The CDR3 extends over 12 amino acids. Trimming stripped 5 bases from V and 4 bases from J, with 3 bases between. CDR1 and CDR2 (germline): SGHTA, FQGTGA. CDR3 nucleotides: TGTGCCAGCAGCCTCGGGGCCAACGTCCTGACTTTC. Its protein is CASSLGANVLTF.

The chain has TRBV5-5 and TRBJ2-7; maybe TRBD1 (6 bases). The CDR3 totals 15 residues. Trimming took off 4 bases at V and 0 bases at J, with 14 bases between the two ends. The germline V gene encodes CDR1 SGHKS and CDR2 YYEKEE (reference sequence). This chain's CDR3 is CASSSPGVSSYEQYF. CDR3 nucleotides: TGTGCCAGCAGCAGTCCAGGGGTTAGCTCCTACGAGCAGTACTTC.

The chain employs TRBV3-1 (or the pseudogene TRBV3-2) and TRBJ2-1, with TRBD2 matching 11 bases. The CDR3 is made up of 17 amino acids. Germline V gives CDR1 LGHDT, CDR2 YNNKEL (reference sequence). The junction had 7 bases not matched to a gene; V was cut back by 2 bases and J by 4 bases. Here the CDR3 DNA reads TGTGCCAGCAGCCAATTAACTGGGACTAGCGGATACAATGAGCAGTTCTTC. Protein product: CASSQLTGTSGYNEQFF.

The chain combines TRBV29-1 with TRBJ2-5; possible D gene TRBD1, 6 bases. The CDR3 extends over 13 amino acids. V was shortened by 7 bases and J by 5 bases, with 17 bases between the two germline ends. Germline lookup yields CDR1 SQVTM and CDR2 ANQGSEA. In DNA form, the CDR3 reads TGCAGCGCCAACCGGGACATCCAGGAGACCCAGTACTTC. Protein product: CSANRDIQETQYF.

The chain employs TRBV6-6 and TRBJ2-3; 9 bases are shared with TRBD2. From germline, CDR1 is MNHNY and CDR2 SVGAGI (reference sequence). The CDR3 totals 15 residues. J gave up 6 bases and V 3 bases, and 7 bases lay outside the gene matches. The CDR3 loop reads CASSYVAGAGDTQYF. Here the CDR3 DNA reads TGTGCCAGCAGTTATGTAGCGGGGGCGGGGGATACGCAGTATTTT.

V usage is TRBV11-3 and J usage is TRBJ2-6; maybe TRBD1 (7 bases). Germline lookup yields CDR1 SGHNT and CDR2 YENEEA. Trimming took 5 bases from V and 4 from J, leaving 18 bases between them. The CDR3 contains 17 residues. The CDR3 DNA is TGTGCCAGCAGCCCCCGACAGGGACTGGGAGGGGCCAACGTCCTGACTTTC. This gives the protein CASSPRQGLGGANVLTF. Filled out from reference TRBV11-3 and TRBJ2-6, the complete variable domain reads EAGVVQSPRYKIIEKKQPVAFWCNPISGHNTLYWYLQNLGQGPELLIRYENEEAVDDSQLPKDRFSAERLKGVDSTLKIQPAELGDSAVYLCASSPRQGLGGANVLTFGAGSRLTVL.

The CDR3 loop reads CASPPSGSRETQYF. The CDR3 DNA is TGTGCCAGCCCACCCTCTGGGAGCAGAGAGACCCAGTACTTC. The genes are TRBV28 and TRBJ2-5; the D gene is possibly TRBD2 (5 bases). This CDR3 has 14 amino acids. V lost 8 bases and J 4 bases, leaving 17 bases between the germline ends. Per germline, CDR1 MDHEN and CDR2 SYDVKM.

This clone was seen a handful of times. The chain links TRBV5-1 to TRBJ2-1; 8 bases align to TRBD1. The germline gives CDR1 SGHRS, CDR2 YFSETQ. J was trimmed by 7 bases and V by 5 bases; bases with no gene match: 11. The CDR3 covers 15 residues. The CDR3 DNA reads TGCGCCAGCAGGTTGAGGACAGGGTCCGATAATGAGCAGTTCTTC. This sequence encodes CASRLRTGSDNEQFF.

The chain has TRBV9 and TRBJ1-2; no clear D gene. This CDR3 is 13 amino acids long. The ends were cut back, 4 bases at V and 5 bases at J, with 12 bases in the middle. Looked up from germline, CDR1 is SGDLS and CDR2 is YYNGEE. The CDR3 here is CASSTEEEYGYTF. CDR3 nucleotides: TGTGCCAGCAGCACCGAGGAGGAGTATGGCTACACCTTC.

The rearrangement links TRBV28 to TRBJ1-6; TRBD1 is a possible D gene (5 bases). The CDR3 consists of 14 residues. Germline CDR1 reads MDHEN; CDR2 reads SYDVKM. Between the trimmed V and J ends, which lost 8 bases and 6 bases, there was a span of 14 bases. The CDR3 protein is CASREGVRNSPLHF. CDR3 DNA sequence: TGTGCCAGCCGAGAAGGGGTACGTAATTCACCCCTCCACTTT.

The V gene is TRBV29-1, the J gene TRBJ2-5; 10 nucleotides agree with TRBD1. The V and J ends lost 3 bases and 5 bases, in that order; junction bases with no gene match: 9. The CDR3 is 15 amino acids. CDR1 is SQVTM and CDR2 is ANQGSEA in the germline V gene. In nucleotides, the CDR3 is TGCAGCGTTGAGGGGGGACAGGGGTTACGGGAGACCCAGTACTTC. This codes for CSVEGGQGLRETQYF.

The gene calls are TRBV5-4 and TRBJ2-7, with D unresolved. Trimming removed 0 bases from V and 2 bases from J, with 9 bases in between. CDR1 and CDR2 from the germline V gene are SGHNT and YYREEE (reference sequence). The CDR3 consists of 14 residues. The CDR3, as DNA: TGTGCCAGCAGCTTGGGCGCGGCCGCCTACGAGCAGTACTTC. Translated, it gives CASSLGAAAYEQYF.

In nucleotides, the CDR3 is TGTGCCATCAGTGAACGGACTAGCGACTACAATGAGCAGTTCTTC. Encoded protein: CAISERTSDYNEQFF. The genes are TRBV10-3 and TRBJ2-1; 9 bases are a match to TRBD2. The CDR3 has 15 amino acids. The V and J ends lost 3 bases and 3 bases, in that order; junction bases with no gene match: 3. CDR1 is ENHRY, CDR2 SYGVKD, per germline.

This chain uses TRBV7-2 with TRBJ1-2, with D possibly matching TRBD1 (6 bases). The CDR3 is made up of 14 amino acids. Trimming removed 0 bases from V and 4 bases from J, with 9 bases in between. Germline lookup yields CDR1 SGHTA and CDR2 FQGNSA. The CDR3 reads CASSLAPTGYGYTF. DNA for the CDR3: TGTGCCAGCAGCTTAGCGCCGACAGGCTATGGCTACACCTTC.

The gene calls are TRBV30 and TRBJ1-5; a possible D gene is TRBD1 (6 bases). There are 14 residues in the CDR3. The V and J ends lost 4 bases and 10 bases respectively, with 20 bases between them. Looked up from germline, CDR1 is GTSNPN and CDR2 is SVGIG (reference sequence). The CDR3 region is CAWTGQQLTQPQHF. Written as DNA, the CDR3 is TGTGCCTGGACCGGACAGCAGCTCACGCAACCCCAGCATTTT.

The CDR3 DNA follows: TGTGCCAGCAGTGACGGACAGGGCGCGCGCAATCAGCCCCAGCATTTT. As protein: CASSDGQGARNQPQHF. The rearrangement uses TRBV2 and TRBJ1-5; 8 nucleotides align to TRBD1. The germline V gene encodes CDR1 SNHLY and CDR2 FYNNEI. The CDR3 runs 16 residues. Trimming cost V 3 bases and J 2 bases; bases outside gene matches: 6.

The gene calls are TRBV21-1 and TRBJ2-4; TRBD1, as called in the table, went unchecked against the DNA. TRBV21-1 is flagged as a pseudogene. This CDR3 is 16 amino acids long. CDR3 nucleotide sequence: TGTGCCAGCAGCACCCCGCAGGGGGCCTCCAAAAACATTCAGTACTTC. Residues: CASSTPQGASKNIQYF.

This sequence joins TRBV11-3 and TRBJ1-3, with D possibly matching TRBD1 (6 bases). Germline CDR1 and CDR2: SGHNT and YENEEA. The CDR3 has 15 amino acids. With 5 bases removed from V and 0 bases from J, the gap between germline ends came to 11 bases. The CDR3 here is CASSIGQISGNTIYF. CDR3 in DNA: TGTGCCAGCAGCATCGGACAGATCTCTGGAAACACCATATATTTT. The entire variable domain, with the rest obtained from reference TRBV11-3 and TRBJ1-3, is as follows: EAGVVQSPRYKIIEKKQPVAFWCNPISGHNTLYWYLQNLGQGPELLIRYENEEAVDDSQLPKDRFSAERLKGVDSTLKIQPAELGDSAVYLCASSIGQISGNTIYFGEGSWLTVV.

The V and J genes are TRBV15 and TRBJ1-4; 8 positions agree with TRBD1. CDR3 length equals 16 residues. Trimming at V came to 3 bases and at J to 0 bases, leaving 3 bases not matched to a gene. CDR1 LNHNV and CDR2 YYDKDF come from the germline V gene (reference sequence). The CDR3 nucleotides are TGTGCCACCAGCAGGGGGGACAGGCCAACTAATGAAAAACTGTTTTTT. It codes for CATSRGDRPTNEKLFF.

V and J are TRBV6-5 and TRBJ1-1; D might be TRBD1 (5 bases). V was trimmed by 7 bases and J by 2 bases, leaving 14 bases between them. Germline assignment: CDR1 MNHEY and CDR2 SVGAGI. This CDR3 has 14 residues. The CDR3 DNA is TGTGCCAGCACCCCCCTCGGGGGAAACACTGAAGCTTTCTTT. It is translated as CASTPLGGNTEAFF.

The chain carries TRBV5-1 and TRBJ2-5; 8 nucleotides match TRBD2. V was clipped by 4 bases and J by 5 bases; unmatched bases: 13. Germline CDR1 reads SGHRS; CDR2 reads YFSETQ. The CDR3 is 16 residues long. Here the CDR3 reads CASSPGLAGGAETQYF. DNA of the CDR3: TGCGCCAGCAGCCCCGGACTAGCCGGTGGTGCGGAGACCCAGTACTTC.